This TCR beta chain is drawn from a study of identical twins. Germline CDR1 reads SEHNR; CDR2 reads FQNEAQ (reference sequence). The CDR3 runs to 17 residues. Unmatched junction bases numbered 10, after V lost 5 bases and J lost 3 bases. MiXCR was run by TCRdb on the 5' RACE reads, yielding one entry per CDR3 protein. The top ten hold approximately 1.5% of the sample, which has approximately 600,000 distinct CDR3 sequences, roughly 6.6% seen once. Concerning this clonotype: Its antigen is not identified.

Broader study findings: Abundant beta clonotypes from cord blood had fewer insertions, unlike memory repertoires, which showed none. Weaker excess sharing between twins was seen in beta out-of-frame sequences. Zero-insertion findings could be partly confounded by invariant cells (MAIT and iNKT cells).

The same specimen was also included in a second study, on yellow fever vaccine responses in identical twins. As that report states: Twins reportedly mounted vaccine T cell responses that seemed partly convergent, partly personalized.

This chain joins TRBV7-9 and TRBJ2-5; 12 bases fit TRBD2. This clonotype was sampled from a woman between 18 and 30 years old in good health. The sequenced sample consisted of PBMCs. The CDR3 sequence is CASSPPPASGREETQYF. The CDR3 DNA is TGTGCCAGCAGCCCTCCCCCGGCTAGCGGGAGGGAAGAGACCCAGTACTTC.